The source of this TCR beta chain is a study of T cells in Graves' hyperthyroidism and ophthalmopathy. Overall study context: Peripheral blood was obtained at initial diagnosis, preceding any treatment.

Authors of the study amplified TCR beta CDR3 regions from RNA transcripts. A first-round RT-PCR of the TCR CDR3 used the HTBI primer set. Each CDR3 protein is one row after TCRdb ran MiXCR on the multiplex PCR reads. Here the sample spans approximately 370,000 distinct CDR3 sequences, just under 15% being singletons. Criteria for exclusion of patients were uncontrolled infection, other autoimmune disease, pregnancy or lactation. Out of 10 ml of fresh peripheral blood came the PBMCs. There are many counts of this clonotype. CDR3 length: 17 residues. V was trimmed by 1 base and J by 1 base, leaving 15 bases between them. From germline, CDR1 is ENHRY and CDR2 SYGVKD.

The sample was blood. The source of this sequence is a woman aged 25 to 45 with Graves' hyperthyroidism. This chain joins TRBV10-3 and TRBJ2-3, with a weak D call TRBD2 (6 bases). The DNA of the CDR3 is TGTGCCATCAGTGAGTTGACGGGAGTCGGGGGCACAGATACGCAGTATTTT. Its translation: CAISELTGVGGTDTQYF.